This T cell receptor (beta chain) was recorded in a study of T cells in Graves' hyperthyroidism and ophthalmopathy. Study overall: Peripheral blood was obtained at initial diagnosis, preceding any treatment. Overall study findings and caveats: In the analysis, a 13 V-J model separated ophthalmopathy from stable hyperthyroidism.

The source material, RNA transcripts, was used to amplify TCR beta CDR3 regions. With the HTBI primer set, the TCR CDR3 went through a first round of RT-PCR. TCRdb re-called the multiplex PCR reads with MiXCR, one entry per CDR3 protein. This table holds roughly 380,000 distinct CDR3 sequences, 14% found once. This clonotype was seen a handful of times. What it binds is not known. It was uncontrolled infection, other autoimmune disease, pregnancy or lactation that excluded patients. The diagnostic basis comprised clinical symptoms, serum thyroxine and TRAb, thyroid ultrasound and orbital computed tomography. V was shortened by 3 bases and J by 4 bases, with 3 bases between the two germline ends. Germline V lookup: CDR1 LNHDA, CDR2 SQIVND (reference sequence). The CDR3 totals 12 residues.

The sequenced sample consisted of blood. This rearrangement joins TRBV19 to TRBJ2-2; no firm D call. The origin of this receptor is a woman aged 55-69 years with Graves' hyperthyroidism. The CDR3 region is CASSISTGELFF. The CDR3 DNA is TGTGCCAGTAGTATCTCCACCGGGGAGCTGTTTTTT.